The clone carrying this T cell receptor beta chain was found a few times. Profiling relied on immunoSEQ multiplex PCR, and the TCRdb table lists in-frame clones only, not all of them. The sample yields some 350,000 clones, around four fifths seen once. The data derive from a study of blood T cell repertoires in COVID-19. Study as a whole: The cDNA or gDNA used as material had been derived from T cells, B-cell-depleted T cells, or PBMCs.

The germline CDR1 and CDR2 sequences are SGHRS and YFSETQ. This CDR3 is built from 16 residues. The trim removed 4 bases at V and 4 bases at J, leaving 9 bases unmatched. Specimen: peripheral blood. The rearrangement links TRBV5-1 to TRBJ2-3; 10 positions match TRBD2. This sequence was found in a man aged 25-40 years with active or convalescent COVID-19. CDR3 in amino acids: CASSPGLAPVADTQYF. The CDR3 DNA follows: TGCGCCAGCAGCCCGGGACTAGCGCCAGTGGCAGATACGCAGTATTTT.